This paragraph covers one T cell receptor beta chain sequence. No antigen is known for it. No much larger clone is present one base from it, and per-base qualities are unavailable. The CDR3 goes from the cysteine to the phenylalanine over 19 residues. The CDR3 DNA has 57 bases and is translated from base 1. CDR1 and CDR2 are drawn from the germline V gene (reference sequence): SEHNR, FQNEAQ. V and J lose 6 bases and 0 bases, and a span of 24 bases separates them. Library generation was performed with the immunoSEQ multiplex PCR assay. The table comes from immuneACCESS by way of TCRdb, which keeps in-frame sequences with V and J called. Part of the clones is missing from these tables; in studies checked, under half for an unresolved V gene and the rest for unknown reasons. The sample has tens of thousands of clones on record, around 91% of them singletons. Jointly, the top ten make up 4.5% to 5.5% of the sample.

The record originates from a study of T cell changes during pregnancy in multiple sclerosis (dated by TCRdb to about 2019). Regarding the study in general: Changes in the T cell repertoire over the course of pregnancy were examined in this study in women with multiple sclerosis.

This TCR was sampled from a female donor in good health, enrolled as a control in a pregnancy study. The material sequenced was peripheral blood, taken after pregnancy. The chain links TRBV7-9 with TRBJ1-3; a tentative D call is TRBD1 (5 bases match). The CDR3: CASSQAHRFLESSGNTIYF. The DNA sequence reads TGTGCCAGCAGTCAGGCCCACAGGTTTTTGGAGTCCTCTGGAAACACCATATATTTT. The variable domain in full, with residues beyond the CDR3 obtained from the reference TRBV7-9 and TRBJ1-3 genes, is DTGVSQNPRHKITKRGQNVTFRCDPISEHNRLYWYRQTLGQGPEFLTYFQNEAQLEKSRLLSDRFSAERPKGSFSTLEIQRTEQGDSAMYLCASSQAHRFLESSGNTIYFGEGSWLTVV.